The next 29 T cell receptor beta chains were all read from a single sample in a study of HIV-infected children after antiretroviral therapy interruption. RNA-based 3' RACE libraries used unique molecular identifiers. Each CDR3 protein gets one entry after TCRdb re-called the 3' RACE reads with MiXCR. The table includes approximately 89,000 distinct CDR3 sequences, about 7.2% detected once. Treatment: PENTA 11 planned treatment interruption arm or continuous ART arm. The material sequenced was CD45RA+ CD4+ T cells from PBMCs, pooled from several time points, taken from a donor given antiretroviral therapy, either interrupted or continuous. Subset denoted: naive CD4+ CD45RA+ CD45RO- T cells. These receptors came from a pool of human donors with HIV.

This clonotype was recorded at least ten times. This chain joins TRBV10-3 and TRBJ2-6, with TRBD1 as a possible D gene (6 bases). Germline CDR1 reads ENHRY; CDR2 reads SYGVKD. The CDR3 spans 18 residues. The V gene lost 4 bases and the J gene lost 0 bases, with 16 bases spanning the gap. CDR3 nucleotides: TGTGCCATCAGTGCTAACCGGGACACCAACTCTGGGGCCAACGTCCTGACTTTC. This encodes CAISANRDTNSGANVLTF.

This clonotype was observed at least ten times. The chain uses TRBV20-1 and TRBJ2-3; the D gene is possibly TRBD1 (6 bases). Per germline, CDR1 DFQATT and CDR2 SNEGSKA (reference sequence). The CDR3 sequence is 15 residues long. V was pared by 0 bases and J by 2 bases, with 12 bases between. As DNA, the CDR3 is TGCAGTGCTAGAGATCTGGGGGCCTCCACAGATACGCAGTATTTT. Its protein product is CSARDLGASTDTQYF.

This clonotype was observed at least ten times. J is TRBJ2-6 and V is TRBV5-1; unclear D gene. With 0 bases removed from V and 0 bases from J, the gap between germline ends came to 7 bases. The germline CDR1 and CDR2 sequences are SGHRS and YFSETQ. The CDR3 loop spans 16 amino acids. CDR3 residues: CASSLEGGSGANVLTF. The CDR3 DNA follows: TGCGCCAGCAGCTTGGAGGGCGGCTCTGGGGCCAACGTCCTGACTTTC.

This clonotype appeared many times. The genes are TRBV14 and TRBJ2-4, with 7 bases fitting TRBD2. J gave up 10 bases and V 3 bases, and 0 bases lay outside the gene matches. Germline V gives CDR1 SGHDN, CDR2 FVKESK. The CDR3 sequence is 11 residues long. In nucleotides, the CDR3 is TGTGCCAGCAGCCAGGGGGGGATTCAGTACTTC. Translated, it gives CASSQGGIQYF.

There are many counts of this clonotype. The V gene is TRBV11-2, the J gene TRBJ2-1; a weak D match, TRBD1 (6 bases). This CDR3 region has 15 residues. CDR1 and CDR2 (germline): SGHAT, FQNNGV. V was pared by 4 bases and J by 8 bases, with 18 bases between. In DNA, the CDR3 is TGTGCCAGCAGCTCTAGATTGACAGGCCTCGATGAGCAGTTCTTC. Translated: CASSSRLTGLDEQFF.

In its sample, this clonotype was seen many times. The chain recombines TRBV10-3 with TRBJ2-3; D call uncertain. The CDR3 covers 13 residues. Trimming removed 7 bases from V and 2 bases from J, with 10 bases in between. Looked up from germline, CDR1 is ENHRY and CDR2 is SYGVKD. The chain's CDR3 is CAIMLANTDTQYF. CDR3 in DNA: TGTGCCATCATGCTCGCAAACACAGATACGCAGTATTTT.

This clonotype was counted many times. This chain uses TRBV28 with TRBJ2-7; TRBD1 matches at 7 bases. The ends lost 5 bases at V and 3 bases at J; junction bases unmatched: 10. The CDR3 totals 15 residues. In germline, CDR1 is MDHEN, CDR2 SYDVKM. The CDR3 bases are TGTGCCAGCAGTCGGGACAGTCTAGGGTTCTACGAGCAGTACTTC. Its protein product is CASSRDSLGFYEQYF.

This clonotype was recorded a few times. Its ends do not fully match the called genes, so a read error is possible. The chain combines TRBV10-3 with TRBJ2-5; perhaps D is TRBD1 or TRBD2 (5 bases each). The CDR3 totals 14 residues. Germline-derived CDR1 and CDR2 are ENHRY and SYGVKD. The CDR3 here is CASGTWGNQDTQYF. For the CDR3, the DNA is TGTGCCAGCGGTACCTGGGGGAACCAAGACACCCAGTACTTT.

The CDR3 region is CASSSIGTGELFF. CDR3 bases: TGTGCCAGCAGTTCTATCGGCACCGGGGAGCTGTTTTTT. This rearrangement joins TRBV6-5 to TRBJ2-2; no firm D call. The CDR3 covers 13 residues. CDR1 and CDR2 from the germline V gene are MNHEY and SVGAGI. V was trimmed by 4 bases and J by 4 bases, leaving 7 bases between them.

This clonotype was counted at least ten times. J is TRBJ2-7 and V is TRBV2; D call uncertain. V dropped 1 base and J dropped 5 bases, with 6 bases sitting between them. From germline, CDR1 is SNHLY and CDR2 FYNNEI. This CDR3 region has 12 residues. CDR3 DNA: TGTGCCAGCAGTGAAGGTCCCCACGAGCAGTACTTC. This gives the protein CASSEGPHEQYF.

This clonotype occurred many times. CDR3 DNA sequence: TGCAGCGTTGCTTGGGAGGGGGGGAGTGAGCAGTTCTTC. Translation: CSVAWEGGSEQFF. The chain employs TRBV29-1 and TRBJ2-1; possible D gene TRBD2, 7 bases. This CDR3 contains 13 residues. Trimming shortened V by 4 bases and J by 9 bases, and 16 bases separated the two germline ends. CDR1 and CDR2 (germline): SQVTM, ANQGSEA.

This clonotype was counted many times. The V and J genes are TRBV5-1 and TRBJ2-7; no reliable D call. This CDR3 comprises 13 residues. Per germline, CDR1 SGHRS and CDR2 YFSETQ. Trimming took off 2 bases at V and 1 base at J, with 7 bases between the two ends. The CDR3 region is CASSFGRSYEQYF. The CDR3 DNA follows: TGCGCCAGCAGCTTCGGCAGATCCTACGAGCAGTACTTC.

Ten or more counts support this clonotype. The rearrangement links TRBV23-1 to TRBJ1-4; tentatively, D is TRBD1 (5 bases). TRBV23-1 belongs to the ORF category, with a function that is uncertain. The CDR3 runs 20 residues. The V and J ends lost 6 bases and 8 bases respectively, with 34 bases between them. The CDR3: CASSQNPTPGPGRGEEKLFF. CDR3 DNA sequence: TGCGCCAGCAGCCAAAACCCAACTCCCGGGCCAGGGCGGGGAGAGGAAAAACTGTTTTTT.

This clonotype was seen at least ten times. The chain joins TRBV20-1 to TRBJ1-3, with D uncertain. Trimming removed 4 bases at V and 0 bases at J, with 16 bases between. Per the germline V gene, CDR1 is DFQATT and CDR2 is SNEGSKA (reference sequence). CDR3 length equals 16 residues. CDR3 sequence reads: CSATPPGSHSGNTIYF. The CDR3 nucleotides are TGCAGTGCTACCCCGCCGGGTTCTCACTCTGGAAACACCATATATTTT.

In its sample, this clonotype was seen many times. This sequence joins TRBV18 and TRBJ1-2; D gene ambiguous. Looked up from germline, CDR1 is KGHSH and CDR2 is LQKENI. V lost 3 bases, J lost 1 base, and 6 bases lay in between. The CDR3 is 13 amino acids. The DNA of the CDR3 is TGTGCCAGCTCACCCCAGGATAACTATGGCTACACCTTC. Translation: CASSPQDNYGYTF.

This clonotype was counted ten times or more. The chain combines TRBV15 with TRBJ2-3, with 9 nucleotides matching TRBD1. Germline assignment: CDR1 LNHNV and CDR2 YYDKDF (reference sequence). V shed 3 bases and J 2 bases; nucleotides not matched to a gene: 6. The CDR3 totals 16 residues. As DNA, the CDR3 is TGTGCCACCAGCAGTCGGACAGGGGAACCCACAGATACGCAGTATTTT. This codes for CATSSRTGEPTDTQYF. Looking up the rest from reference TRBV15 and TRBJ2-3 gives the full variable domain: DAMVIQNPRYQVTQFGKPVTLSCSQTLNHNVMYWYQQKSSQAPKLLFHYYDKDFNNEADTPDNFQSRRPNTSFCFLDIRSPGLGDTAMYLCATSSRTGEPTDTQYFGPGTRLTVL.

This CDR3 reads CASSVDRGQGQPQHF. The CDR3 DNA is TGTGCCAGCAGTGTGGATAGGGGCCAGGGTCAGCCCCAGCATTTT. V and J are TRBV12-3 or TRBV12-4 and TRBJ1-5; perhaps TRBD1 as D (5 bases). V was shortened by 5 bases and J by 6 bases, with 17 bases between the two germline ends. The CDR3 consists of 15 residues.

There are many counts of this clonotype. This sequence joins TRBV10-3 and TRBJ1-1; unclear D gene. The CDR3 is 13 residues long. Trimming removed 10 bases at V and 1 base at J, with 13 bases between. The V gene's germline CDR1 is ENHRY and CDR2 SYGVKD. The CDR3 coding sequence is TGTGCCACCGCCGAAATAAAGAACACTGAAGCTTTCTTT. Protein sequence: CATAEIKNTEAFF.

This clonotype was counted between two and nine times. J is TRBJ2-1 and V is TRBV5-4, with 10 bases lining up with TRBD2. The CDR3 is 16 amino acids. Germline loops: CDR1 SGHNT, CDR2 YYREEE (reference sequence). V lost 3 bases, J lost 2 bases, and 5 bases stayed unmatched. CDR3 residues: CASSSPGTSAYNEQFF. The CDR3, as DNA: TGTGCCAGCAGCTCCCCTGGGACTAGCGCCTACAATGAGCAGTTCTTC.

CDR3 sequence (DNA): TGTGCCAGCAGCGCCGCACTATTAGCGGGGGGGTACAATGAGCAGTTCTTC. Translation: CASSAALLAGGYNEQFF. The V call is TRBV5-4, the J call TRBJ2-1, with 11 bases that match TRBD2. Looked up from germline, CDR1 is SGHNT and CDR2 is YYREEE (reference sequence). V gave up 4 bases and J gave up 4 bases; unmatched junction bases: 10. This CDR3 contains 17 residues. Based on the CDR3 plus reference TRBV5-4 and TRBJ2-1, the full variable domain is ETGVTQSPTHLIKTRGQQVTLRCSSQSGHNTVSWYQQALGQGPQFIFQYYREEENGRGNFPPRFSGLQFPNYSSELNVNALELDDSALYLCASSAALLAGGYNEQFFGPGTRLTVL.

There are a few counts of this clonotype. This sequence joins TRBV6-1 and TRBJ1-5; TRBD1 aligns across 9 bases. This CDR3 has 14 residues. Germline V gene lookup returns CDR1 MNHNS and CDR2 SASEGT. J gave up 7 bases and V 6 bases, and 7 bases lay outside the gene matches. CDR3 residues: CASRQGALEQPQHF. The DNA for the CDR3 is TGTGCCAGCAGACAGGGGGCATTAGAACAGCCCCAGCATTTT.

This clonotype came up a few times. V usage is TRBV12-3 or TRBV12-4 and J usage is TRBJ2-2; 7 nucleotides agree with TRBD2. The trim removed 6 bases at V and 6 bases at J, leaving 7 bases unmatched. The CDR3 is 14 residues long. The CDR3 DNA reads TGTGCCAGCAGCCGTCGGGGGGACCCCGGGGAGCTGTTTTTT. It codes for CASSRRGDPGELFF.

This clonotype appeared many times. The chain has TRBV6-4 and TRBJ2-3; 12 bases match TRBD1. CDR3 length equals 15 residues. With 2 bases clipped from V and 4 bases from J, the junction kept 1 base outside the gene matches. Germline CDR1 and CDR2: MRHNA and SNTAGT. As DNA, the CDR3 is TGTGCCAGCAGTGACGGGACAGGGGGCGCAGATACGCAGTATTTT. Protein product: CASSDGTGGADTQYF.

This clonotype has a count of ten or more. The CDR3 bases are TGTGCCAGCAGCTTAGACCCCGGACAGGGGGCGTCTGGAGACAATCAGCCCCAGCATTTT. This encodes CASSLDPGQGASGDNQPQHF. The V call is TRBV11-3, the J call TRBJ1-5; 11 bases align to TRBD1. With 0 bases clipped from V and 3 bases from J, the junction kept 13 bases outside the gene matches. Per germline, CDR1 SGHNT and CDR2 YENEEA. CDR3 length: 20 amino acids.

This clonotype has ten or more counts. The chain has TRBV25-1 and TRBJ2-5; no firm D call. CDR1 and CDR2 from the germline V gene are MGHDK and SYGVNS. The CDR3 sequence is 15 residues long. Trimming left V 6 bases short and J 5 bases short, with 19 bases between. CDR3 nucleotide sequence: TGTGCCAGCAGCTCAGACCGTTCCTATTGGGAGACCCAGTACTTC. This translates into CASSSDRSYWETQYF.

This clonotype was seen many times. J is TRBJ2-1 and V is TRBV20-1; no firm D call. Trimming removed 2 bases from V and 5 bases from J, with 13 bases in between. Germline V gives CDR1 DFQATT, CDR2 SNEGSKA (reference sequence). The CDR3 is made up of 14 amino acids. The DNA of the CDR3 is TGCAGTGCTAGAACGATAGTCAGCCACAATGAGCAGTTCTTC. Translating gives CSARTIVSHNEQFF.

Ten or more counts support this clonotype. This rearrangement joins TRBV30 to TRBJ2-5, with D perhaps matching TRBD1 or TRBD2 (5 bases each). The CDR3 contains 13 residues. With 1 base removed from V and 5 bases from J, the gap between germline ends came to 11 bases. Germline CDR1 reads GTSNPN; CDR2 reads SVGIG (reference sequence). The CDR3 region has the DNA TGTGCCTGGAGTGGTGGGGACCGGGAGACCCAGTACTTC. This encodes CAWSGGDRETQYF.

This clonotype has a count of ten or more. V and J are TRBV19 and TRBJ1-2; D is perhaps TRBD1 (6 bases). Germline CDR1 is LNHDA and CDR2 is SQIVND (reference sequence). Trimming cost V 7 bases and J 0 bases, with 15 bases left between them. The CDR3 loop spans 15 amino acids. DNA for the CDR3: TGTGCCAGTATGGGGGCGGACGGAGCTAACTATGGCTACACCTTC. Amino acid sequence: CASMGADGANYGYTF.

The chain links TRBV7-9 to TRBJ2-5; 9 bases agree with TRBD1. CDR1 and CDR2 from the germline V gene are SEHNR and FQNEAQ (reference sequence). Germline trimming cut 5 bases from V and 1 base from J; bases unmatched to any gene: 5. The CDR3 is 15 residues long. The CDR3 region is CASSLLDRGQETQYF. In nucleotides, the CDR3 is TGTGCCAGCAGCCTATTGGACAGGGGCCAAGAGACCCAGTACTTC.